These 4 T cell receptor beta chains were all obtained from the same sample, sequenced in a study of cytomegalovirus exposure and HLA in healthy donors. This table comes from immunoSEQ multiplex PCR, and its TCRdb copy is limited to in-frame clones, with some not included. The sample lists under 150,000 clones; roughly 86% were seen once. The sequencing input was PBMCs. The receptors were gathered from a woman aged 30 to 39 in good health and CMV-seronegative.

CDR3 bases: TGTGCCAGCAGTCCCCGGGACAGGGGTTCTGAGACCCAGTACTTC. Protein product: CASSPRDRGSETQYF. The chain combines TRBV5-6 with TRBJ2-5; the match to TRBD1 covers 10 bases. Germline V CDR1 and CDR2: SGHDT, YYEEEE. The V segment lost 5 bases and the J segment 5 bases; nucleotides outside the gene matches: 9. The CDR3 spans 15 residues.

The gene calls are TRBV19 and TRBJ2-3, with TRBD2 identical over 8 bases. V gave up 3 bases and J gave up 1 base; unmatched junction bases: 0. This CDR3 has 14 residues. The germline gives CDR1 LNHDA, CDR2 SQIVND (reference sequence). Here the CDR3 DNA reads TGTGCCAGTAGTATTAGCGGGGGCACAGATACGCAGTATTTT. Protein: CASSISGGTDTQYF.

DNA of the CDR3: TGTGCCAGTAGTATTGCCGGACAGGACTTTTATGGCTACACCTTC. Translating it yields CASSIAGQDFYGYTF. V and J are TRBV19 and TRBJ1-2; 7 bases align to TRBD1. There are 15 residues in the CDR3. In germline, CDR1 is LNHDA, CDR2 SQIVND (reference sequence). The ends lost 3 bases at V and 5 bases at J; junction bases unmatched: 9.

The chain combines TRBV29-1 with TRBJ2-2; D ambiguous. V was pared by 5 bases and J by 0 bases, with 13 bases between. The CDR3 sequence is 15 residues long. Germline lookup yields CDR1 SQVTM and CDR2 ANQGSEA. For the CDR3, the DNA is TGCAGCGTTTTAAGTCAGACTTCGAACACCGGGGAGCTGTTTTTT. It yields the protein CSVLSQTSNTGELFF.